The clone carrying this T cell receptor beta chain has just a few counts. The germline V gene encodes CDR1 KGHSH and CDR2 LQKENI. J was trimmed by 8 bases and V by 4 bases; bases with no gene match: 3. There are 12 residues in the CDR3. Sequenced by immunoSEQ multiplex PCR; TCRdb stores in-frame clones only, minus some. This sample yields about 18,000 clones, of which over 35% are seen a single time; around 0.84% belongs to the top ten. This entry is derived from a study of graft-versus-host responses after intestinal transplantation. Across the whole study: All recipients were given anti-thymocyte globulin induction, and tacrolimus and steroids were then administered for 2 to 3 years.

Dividing CFSE-low CD3+CD4+ and CD3+CD8+ responders were isolated by sorting after the reaction. This sequence originates from a human patient who received an intestinal transplant. The sample in question was alloreactive CD4+ T cells from a mixed lymphocyte reaction culture, obtained before intestinal transplant. Subset in this sample: CFSE-low proliferating T cells sorted from approximately 6-day pre-transplant mixed lymphocyte reaction (GvH or HvG direction). V gene TRBV18 combines with J gene TRBJ1-1, with 8 bases matching TRBD1. The CDR3 here is CASSLDRGEAFF. As DNA, the CDR3 is TGTGCCAGCTCACTCGACAGGGGAGAAGCTTTCTTT.